Listed below are T cell receptor beta chains from one sample, sequenced in a study of blood T cell repertoires in COVID-19. Sequencing used immunoSEQ multiplex PCR; TCRdb keeps in-frame clones, though not all of them. The repertoire has roughly 230,000 clones, about 79% of them found once; the top ten carry about 3.3%. Sequencing was carried out using PBMCs or T cells enriched from blood (not recorded which). These TCRs come from a woman aged 55-75 years who had recovered from COVID-19. Both conserved end residues are trimmed from each CDR3. The D gene is left open where the match is weak. Not all rows give a size; the values are once, few, many and, for expanded clones, a class.

clone_size: -
j_call: TRBJ2-3
v_call: TRBV29-1
d_call: TRBD2
cdr3_aa: SVETGGVADTQY

clone_size: -
j_call: TRBJ1-1
v_call: TRBV2
d_call: -
cdr3_aa: ASSQAGVGNTEAF

clone_size: few
j_call: TRBJ2-5
v_call: TRBV27
d_call: -
cdr3_aa: ATQDSQETQY

clone_size: -
j_call: TRBJ2-7
v_call: TRBV18
d_call: TRBD1
cdr3_aa: ASSRGQGRGEQY

clone_size: -
j_call: TRBJ1-4
v_call: TRBV7-6
d_call: TRBD1
cdr3_aa: ASSSPGQGEKLF

clone_size: once
j_call: TRBJ1-1
v_call: TRBV5-1
d_call: TRBD1
cdr3_aa: ASSFQTGAGSTEAF

clone_size: -
j_call: TRBJ2-7
v_call: TRBV6-5
d_call: TRBD1
cdr3_aa: ASSYTRQGAVYEQY

clone_size: once
j_call: TRBJ1-1
v_call: TRBV3-1/TRBV3-2
d_call: -
cdr3_aa: ASSQIGGGGTEAF

clone_size: -
j_call: TRBJ1-3
v_call: TRBV7-2
d_call: -
cdr3_aa: ASSLNGGSGNTIY

clone_size: once
j_call: TRBJ1-5
v_call: TRBV19
d_call: -
cdr3_aa: ASSMAQDNQPQH

clone_size: -
j_call: TRBJ1-2
v_call: TRBV4-2
d_call: -
cdr3_aa: ASSQAGGLRLQGANYGYT

clone_size: -
j_call: TRBJ2-2
v_call: TRBV2
d_call: -
cdr3_aa: ASSGRNTGELF

clone_size: few
j_call: TRBJ1-5
v_call: TRBV7-8
d_call: -
cdr3_aa: ASSFRGNQPQH

clone_size: once
j_call: TRBJ2-1
v_call: TRBV6-6
d_call: TRBD2
cdr3_aa: ASSPRLAGGRDNEQF

clone_size: few
j_call: TRBJ1-2
v_call: TRBV19
d_call: -
cdr3_aa: ASSWADYGYT

clone_size: -
j_call: TRBJ1-2
v_call: TRBV29-1
d_call: TRBD1
cdr3_aa: SVPDRENYGYT

clone_size: -
j_call: TRBJ2-3
v_call: TRBV4-3
d_call: -
cdr3_aa: ASSKRRTGDTQY

clone_size: -
j_call: TRBJ2-7
v_call: TRBV5-1
d_call: TRBD1
cdr3_aa: ASTSGTGFYEQY